This TCR beta chain was identified in a study of cytomegalovirus exposure and HLA in healthy donors. Study-wide results and caveats: What a later analysis showed was that several of the most significant clusters appeared linked to common viral pathogens.

To note about this clone: Its specificity is not known.

Primers for the PCR totalled 60 Vbeta and 13 Jbeta. Some clones are missing from TCRdb's copy, which holds only in-frame ones; the method was immunoSEQ multiplex PCR. The repertoire holds just over 150,000 clones, with 70% to 90% as singletons. The V gene's germline CDR1 is SGHAT and CDR2 FQDESV (reference sequence). The CDR3 runs to 17 residues. The V and J ends lost 5 bases and 0 bases, in that order; junction bases with no gene match: 9. Sample: PBMCs. J is TRBJ2-4 and V is TRBV11-1; 8 bases are shared with TRBD1. The TCR sequence derives from a young man in good health and CMV-seropositive. DNA for the CDR3: TGTGCCAGCAGCGAACATGGGACAGGAGTAGCCAAAAACATTCAGTACTTC. It is translated as CASSEHGTGVAKNIQYF.